This T cell receptor beta chain was obtained from a study of shared clonotypes between healthy human individuals. Study in general: Sampling drew on donors who were a couple of women and a few men aged 18 to 49. Three plates were used per donor for CD4 naive, three for CD4 memory, two for CD8 naive and one for CD8 memory. Regarding the study as a whole: Non-shared clonotypes had lower generation probabilities than clonotypes shared by all four sorted-subset donors. At large depth, rarefaction still showed sorted-subset sequencing to be incomplete.

Sequencing used immunoSEQ multiplex PCR; TCRdb keeps in-frame clones, though not all of them. This table holds some 740,000 clones, around 93% found once. As concerns this clone: Its antigen is unidentified.

V gave up 3 bases and J gave up 6 bases, with 16 bases separating them. The CDR3 has 14 residues. Germline CDR1 and CDR2: SGHNT and YYREEE (reference sequence). CD45RO-negative cells were positively selected for CCR7, leaving out terminally differentiated effector memory CD45RA+ cells. The sequence was obtained from a young man in good health. Sequenced sample: naive CD8+ T cells sorted from blood. V and J are TRBV5-4 and TRBJ2-7; D possibly matches TRBD1 or TRBD2 (5 bases each). CDR3 in amino acids: CASSSSGTVLEQYF. CDR3 bases: TGTGCCAGCAGCTCATCCGGGACCGTTCTCGAGCAGTACTTC. Looking up the rest from reference TRBV5-4 and TRBJ2-7 gives the full variable domain: ETGVTQSPTHLIKTRGQQVTLRCSSQSGHNTVSWYQQALGQGPQFIFQYYREEENGRGNFPPRFSGLQFPNYSSELNVNALELDDSALYLCASSSSGTVLEQYFGPGTRLTVT.